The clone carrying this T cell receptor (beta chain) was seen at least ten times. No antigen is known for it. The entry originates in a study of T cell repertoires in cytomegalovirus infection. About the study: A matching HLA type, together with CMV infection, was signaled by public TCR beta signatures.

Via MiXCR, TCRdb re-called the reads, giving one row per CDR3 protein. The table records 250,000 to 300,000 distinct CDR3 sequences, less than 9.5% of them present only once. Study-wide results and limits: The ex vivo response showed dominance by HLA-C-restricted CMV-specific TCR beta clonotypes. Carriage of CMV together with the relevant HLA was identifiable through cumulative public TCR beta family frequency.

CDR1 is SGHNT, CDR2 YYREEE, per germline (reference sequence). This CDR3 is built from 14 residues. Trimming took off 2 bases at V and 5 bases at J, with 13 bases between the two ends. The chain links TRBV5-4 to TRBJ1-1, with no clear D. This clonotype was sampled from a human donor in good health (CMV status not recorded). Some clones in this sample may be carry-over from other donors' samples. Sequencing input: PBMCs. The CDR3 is CASSFPRVGTEAFF. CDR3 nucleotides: TGTGCCAGCAGCTTCCCGAGAGTTGGGACTGAAGCTTTCTTT.